This T cell receptor (beta chain) was identified in a study of siplizumab effects on memory and regulatory T cells. Sequenced by immunoSEQ multiplex PCR; TCRdb stores in-frame clones only, minus some. The table lists about 97,000 clones, 92% of them singletons. Findings and limits, study-wide: Naive T cells were seen as more diverse than memory cells and as major alloresponse contributors. The authors did not confirm suppressive function in proliferating Tregs from siplizumab cultures. A small minority of alloreactive clones were mapped to unstimulated subsets.

As for this clone: Its cognate antigen is unknown.

The germline gives CDR1 KGHSH, CDR2 LQKENI. The CDR3 loop spans 14 amino acids. Trimming stripped 0 bases from V and 4 bases from J, with 4 bases between. This receptor was identified in a human donor in good health. The genes are TRBV18 and TRBJ2-6; D gene uncertain. The sequenced material came from non-Treg CD4+ T cells sorted from blood. DNA of the CDR3: TGTGCCAGCTCACCACCGGCCGGGGCCAACGTCCTGACTTTC. It is translated as CASSPPAGANVLTF. The full variable domain, rest sourced from reference TRBV18 and TRBJ2-6, is NAGVMQNPRHLVRRRGQEARLRCSPMKGHSHVYWYRQLPEEGLKFMVYLQKENIIDESGMPKERFSAEFPKEGPSILRIQQVVRGDSAAYFCASSPPAGANVLTFGAGSRLTVL.